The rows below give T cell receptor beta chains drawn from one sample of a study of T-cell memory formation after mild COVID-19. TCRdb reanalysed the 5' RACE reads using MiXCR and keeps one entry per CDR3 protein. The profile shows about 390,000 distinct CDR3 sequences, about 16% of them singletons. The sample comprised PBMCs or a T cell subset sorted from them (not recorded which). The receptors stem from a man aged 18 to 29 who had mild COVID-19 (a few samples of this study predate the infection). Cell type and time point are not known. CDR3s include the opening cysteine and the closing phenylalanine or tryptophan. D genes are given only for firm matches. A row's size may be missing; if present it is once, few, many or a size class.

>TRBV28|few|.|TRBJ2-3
TGTGCCAGCAGCCAACGGGGGACCTTTTGGGCCAACACAGATACGCAGTATTTT
CASSQRGTFWANTDTQYF
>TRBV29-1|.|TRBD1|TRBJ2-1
TGCAGCGTTGAAGGGACAGGGGGCGAATGGTTTAATGAGCAGTTCTTC
CSVEGTGGEWFNEQFF
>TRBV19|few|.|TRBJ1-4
TGTGCCAGCTCGAGGGAGGATGACGGTGAAAAACTGTTTTTT
CASSREDDGEKLFF
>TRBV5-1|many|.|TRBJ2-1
TGCGCCAGCAGCCCGAATCAGGGGCGCTCCTACAATGAGCAGTTCTTC
CASSPNQGRSYNEQFF
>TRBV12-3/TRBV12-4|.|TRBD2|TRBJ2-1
TGTGCCAGCAGCGCGCGGGGGGCGTACAATGAGCAGTTCTTC
CASSARGAYNEQFF
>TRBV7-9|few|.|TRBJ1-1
TGTGCCCTGGGGGGGGGTTCTGTGGACACTGAAGCTTTCTTT
CALGGGSVDTEAFF
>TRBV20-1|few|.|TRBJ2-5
TGCAGTGCTAGTGTTTTGGGTTGGGAGACCCAGTACTTC
CSASVLGWETQYF
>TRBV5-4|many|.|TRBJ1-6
TGTGCCAGCAGCTCGGACAGAAGCTCCTATAATTCACCCCTCCACTTT
CASSSDRSSYNSPLHF
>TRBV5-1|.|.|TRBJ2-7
TGCGCCAGCAGCCATCCCCTTTCCTCCTACGAGCAGTACTTC
CASSHPLSSYEQYF
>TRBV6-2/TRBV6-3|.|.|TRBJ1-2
TGTGCCAGCACCCGCCGGTGGAGGGGGAGCACTTTGAGTGGCTACACCTTC
CASTRRWRGSTLSGYTF
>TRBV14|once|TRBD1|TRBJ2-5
TGTGCCAGCAGCCAAGAGTATGCAGGGGGCCAGGAGACCCAGTACTTC
CASSQEYAGGQETQYF
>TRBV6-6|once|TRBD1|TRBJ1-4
TGTGCCAGCAGACCCGGACAGGGGCAGAATAATGAAAAACTGTTTTTT
CASRPGQGQNNEKLFF
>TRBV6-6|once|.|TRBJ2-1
TGTGCCAGCTCCCCCCAGGGGTTTGGTGAGCAGTTCTTC
CASSPQGFGEQFF
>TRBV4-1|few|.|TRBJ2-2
TGCGCCAGCAGCCAAGATAAGGCCGGGGAGCTGTTTTTT
CASSQDKAGELFF
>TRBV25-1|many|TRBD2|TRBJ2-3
TGTGCCAGCACCCCAAAGCGGGGGGGCACAGATACGCAGTATTTT
CASTPKRGGTDTQYF
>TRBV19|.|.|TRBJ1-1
TGTGCCAGTAGTATAGATCTGGGATGGGGGCGCGAGACTGAAGCTTTCTTT
CASSIDLGWGRETEAFF
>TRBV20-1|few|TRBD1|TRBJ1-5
TGCAGTGCTAGAGAGAGAGGGGACAGGGGGCCCCAGCATTTT
CSARERGDRGPQHF
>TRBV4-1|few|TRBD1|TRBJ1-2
TGCGCCAGCAGCCAACCCCACCAGGACAGGGACGAGTATGGCTACACCTTC
CASSQPHQDRDEYGYTF
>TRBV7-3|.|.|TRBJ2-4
TGTGCCAGCAGCTTAAAGGGGGGTACCAAAAACATTCAGTACTTC
CASSLKGGTKNIQYF
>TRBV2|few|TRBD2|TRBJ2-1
TGTGCCAGCACCACTAGCGGGGGCTACAATGAGCAGTTCTTC
CASTTSGGYNEQFF
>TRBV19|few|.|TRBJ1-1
TGTGCCAGTAGTTTCCGGGCGGCGAACACTGAAGCTTTCTTT
CASSFRAANTEAFF
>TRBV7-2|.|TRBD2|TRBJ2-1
TGTGCCAGCAGCTTAAGGTCGGGAGGGAACTCCTACAATGAGCAGTTCTTC
CASSLRSGGNSYNEQFF
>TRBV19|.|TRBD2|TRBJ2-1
TGTGCCAGTAGTAAGCGGGGGGGCCGGTCCTACAATGAGCAGTTCTTC
CASSKRGGRSYNEQFF
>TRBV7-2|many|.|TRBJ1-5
TGTGCCAGCAGCTTCGACAATCAGCCCCAGCATTTT
CASSFDNQPQHF
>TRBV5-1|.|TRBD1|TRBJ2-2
TGCGCCAGCACCGAGACAGGGGGCAACACCGGGGAGCTGTTTTTT
CASTETGGNTGELFF
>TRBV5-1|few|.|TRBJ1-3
TGCGCCAGCAGCTCGGGAGACAGCTCTGGAAACACCATATATTTT
CASSSGDSSGNTIYF
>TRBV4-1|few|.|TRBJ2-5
TGCGCCAGCAGCCAAGTAGTAGCAGAGACCCAGTACTTC
CASSQVVAETQYF
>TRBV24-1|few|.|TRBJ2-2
TGTGCCACCAGTGATTACGGGATCCCCACCGGGGAGCTGTTTTTT
CATSDYGIPTGELFF
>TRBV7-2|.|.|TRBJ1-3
TGTGCCAGCAGCTCCGGACTCCCTGGAAACACCATATATTTT
CASSSGLPGNTIYF
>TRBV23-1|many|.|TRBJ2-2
TGCGCCAGCAGGACAGGGACTAACACCGGGGAGCTGTTTTTT
CASRTGTNTGELFF
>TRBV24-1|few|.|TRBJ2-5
TGTGCCACCAGTGAACCCAGTCGGCGAGAGACCCAGTACTTC
CATSEPSRRETQYF
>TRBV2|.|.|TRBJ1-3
TGTGCCAGCAGGGCGGACTCCTCTGGAAACACCATATATTTT
CASRADSSGNTIYF
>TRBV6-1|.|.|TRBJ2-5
TGTGCCAGCAGAAGCCAGATCCTGGAGACCCAGTACTTC
CASRSQILETQYF
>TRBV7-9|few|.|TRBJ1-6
TGTGCCAGCAGCTTGAAACATTATAATTCACCCCTCCACTTT
CASSLKHYNSPLHF
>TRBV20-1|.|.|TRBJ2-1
TGCAGTGCTAGAGATCCCGGCGGCTACAATGAGCAGTTCTTC
CSARDPGGYNEQFF
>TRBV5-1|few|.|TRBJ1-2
TGCGCCAGCAGCTTGGTAGAAACAGGGTCGGACTATGGCTACACCTTC
CASSLVETGSDYGYTF
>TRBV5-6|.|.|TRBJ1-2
TGTGCCAGCAGCTTGATTAGTGGCTACACCTTC
CASSLISGYTF
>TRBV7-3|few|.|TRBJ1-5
TGTGCCAGCAGCGAAGCCGGGACCAGAGGCAATCAGCCCCAGCATTTT
CASSEAGTRGNQPQHF
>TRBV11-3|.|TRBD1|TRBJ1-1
TGTGCCAGCAGCTTTGCCGGACAGGGTGAAGCTTTCTTT
CASSFAGQGEAFF
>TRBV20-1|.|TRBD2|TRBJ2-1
TGCAGTGCTAGATGGACCGGACTAGCGCCTAATGAGCAGTTCTTC
CSARWTGLAPNEQFF
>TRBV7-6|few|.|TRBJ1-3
TGTGCCAGCAGCCTCGGTGAAGACACCATATATTTT
CASSLGEDTIYF